This T cell receptor beta chain was captured in a study of blood T cell repertoires in COVID-19. Across the whole study: Samples of COVID-19 (acute and convalescent) were obtained from the United States, Italy and Spain.

Clones were sequenced by immunoSEQ multiplex PCR, and TCRdb holds only the in-frame ones, with some missing. The table records roughly 250,000 clones, around 89% of them present only once. Trimming left V 3 bases short and J 4 bases short, with 4 bases between. This CDR3 has 12 amino acids. Germline values: CDR1 SGHNT, CDR2 YENEEA. The chain couples TRBV11-3 to TRBJ2-1, with D uncertain. Sample: PBMCs or T cells enriched from blood (not recorded which). This clonotype was sampled from a woman aged 40 to 55 with acute COVID-19. The CDR3 DNA sequence: TGTGCCAGCAGCTTTCATTACAATGAGCAGTTCTTC. This translates into CASSFHYNEQFF.